Below are 31 T cell receptor beta chains sequenced from a single sample in a study of T cell responses to AZD1222 COVID-19 vaccine. Repertoires were generated with immunoSEQ multiplex PCR, while TCRdb's copy carries only in-frame clones and drops some. The sample gives about 140,000 clones, approximately 93% of which show up once; more than 0.85% is in the top ten. The sample consisted of peripheral blood, taken on day 0 of MenACWY control vaccination. These receptors originate from an adult in good health.

The rearrangement joins TRBV5-1 to TRBJ1-1, with 7 bases matching TRBD1. Germline V CDR1 and CDR2: SGHRS, YFSETQ. CDR3 size: 15 residues. The J segment lost 5 bases and the V segment lost 3 bases, leaving 10 bases of the junction unmatched. For the CDR3, the DNA is TGCGCCAGCAGCTCCTCACAGGGGATTGAGACTGAAGCTTTCTTT. It translates to CASSSSQGIETEAFF. The complete variable domain, with remaining parts taken from reference TRBV5-1 and TRBJ1-1, reads KAGVTQTPRYLIKTRGQQVTLSCSPISGHRSVSWYQQTPGQGLQFLFEYFSETQRNKGNFPGRFSGRQFSNSRSEMNVSTLELGDSALYLCASSSSQGIETEAFFGQGTRLTVV.

Comments on this clone: At one end the junction does not follow the germline gene, possibly because of a read error. The chain combines TRBV2 with TRBJ2-4; D not resolved. Per the germline V gene, CDR1 is SNHLY and CDR2 is FYNNEI. The CDR3 totals 10 residues. The CDR3 DNA sequence: TGTGCCAGCAGTGGGTACGAGGCAGTCTTC. This sequence encodes CASSGYEAVF.

The V call is TRBV7-6, the J call TRBJ1-3; D ambiguous. Germline V gene lookup returns CDR1 SGHVS and CDR2 FNYEAQ. The V end was cut by 1 base, the J end by 0 bases, with 10 bases between. The CDR3 is 16 residues long. The CDR3 sequence is CASSLGTLSSGNTIYF. The CDR3, as DNA: TGTGCCAGCAGCTTAGGTACCCTGAGCTCTGGAAACACCATATATTTT.

The V call is TRBV4-1, the J call TRBJ1-2, with D hard to call. The germline gives CDR1 MGHRA, CDR2 YSYEKL. With 0 bases removed from V and 5 bases from J, the gap between germline ends came to 10 bases. This CDR3 spans 14 amino acids. The CDR3 coding sequence is TGCGCCAGCAGCCAAGAGTCCAGGAGTTATGGCTACACCTTC. Translation gives CASSQESRSYGYTF.

The chain combines TRBV12-3 or TRBV12-4 with TRBJ1-1; tentative D call: TRBD1 (6 bases). This CDR3 comprises 12 residues. Trimming removed 6 bases at V and 10 bases at J, with 15 bases between. For the CDR3, the DNA is TGTGCCAGCAGGAGACAGGCGTCGGGAGCTTTCTTT. Translated, it gives CASRRQASGAFF.

The chain recombines TRBV5-1 with TRBJ1-5; D call uncertain. Germline assignment: CDR1 SGHRS and CDR2 YFSETQ. The V end was cut by 0 bases, the J end by 3 bases, with 10 bases between. The CDR3 is 15 residues long. The CDR3 nucleotides read TGCGCCAGCAGCTTGGAAGGTACAGACAATCAGCCCCAGCATTTT. Its protein product is CASSLEGTDNQPQHF.

The gene calls are TRBV7-9 and TRBJ1-2; D is possibly TRBD1 (6 bases). V lost 5 bases and J lost 8, with 21 bases in between. Germline CDR1 SEHNR, CDR2 FQNEAQ (reference sequence). The CDR3 has 15 residues. Written as DNA, the CDR3 is TGTGCCAGCAGCGCCCCGGGACATTATAACGGGGGCTACACCTTC. Protein product: CASSAPGHYNGGYTF.

The J gene is TRBJ1-4, the V gene TRBV19, with D hard to call. The CDR3 loop spans 16 amino acids. V lost 6 bases to trimming and J lost 8 bases, with 22 bases between them. The germline gives CDR1 LNHDA, CDR2 SQIVND (reference sequence). CDR3 protein: CASRPPRADIREKLFF. As DNA, the CDR3 is TGTGCCAGTAGACCCCCACGGGCCGACATAAGGGAAAAACTGTTTTTT.

DNA of the CDR3: TGTGCCAGCAGCCATGCAGCTAACTATGGCTACACCTTC. As protein: CASSHAANYGYTF. This chain uses TRBV3-1 (or the pseudogene TRBV3-2) with TRBJ1-2; D uncertain. V lost 3 bases, J lost 0 bases, and 5 bases lay in between. Germline CDR1 and CDR2: LGHDT and YNNKEL (reference sequence). This CDR3 has 13 amino acids.

The chain is built from TRBV6-4 and TRBJ1-2, with 7 bases aligning to TRBD1. The V gene's germline CDR1 is MRHNA and CDR2 SNTAGT. The CDR3 loop spans 15 amino acids. Losses at the gene ends were 6 bases for V and 4 bases for J; bases not matched to a gene: 11. The CDR3 spells CASRTGTDFTYGYTF. CDR3 DNA: TGTGCCAGCAGGACCGGGACAGATTTTACCTATGGCTACACCTTC.

CDR3 DNA: TGTGCCAGCAGCTTGGGCGTGGGGGGGGGCCCCCCTATCCCCCTCCACTTT. Its translation: CASSLGVGGGPPIPLHF. The chain recombines TRBV5-4 with TRBJ1-6; tentative D call: TRBD1 (6 bases). The CDR3 is 17 residues long. Germline CDR1 reads SGHNT; CDR2 reads YYREEE (reference sequence). V was pared by 0 bases and J by 13 bases, with 23 bases between.

The chain uses TRBV10-3 and TRBJ1-1; weak D call: TRBD1 (6 bases). V lost 8 bases to trimming and J lost 6 bases, with 16 bases between them. CDR3 size: 13 residues. Germline V CDR1 and CDR2: ENHRY, SYGVKD. CDR3 amino acids: CAIAQGILSEAFF. The CDR3 DNA reads TGTGCCATCGCCCAGGGGATCCTCTCTGAAGCTTTCTTT.

The chain combines TRBV7-9 with TRBJ1-3; 8 bases match TRBD1. The trim removed 5 bases at V and 8 bases at J, leaving 8 bases unmatched. The CDR3 loop spans 14 amino acids. CDR1 SEHNR and CDR2 FQNEAQ come from the germline V gene (reference sequence). CDR3: CASSMNQGADTIYF. The DNA for the CDR3 is TGTGCCAGCAGCATGAACCAGGGGGCAGACACCATATATTTT.

This chain uses TRBV5-6 with TRBJ1-2; TRBD1 matches 8 bases. Germline-derived CDR1 and CDR2 are SGHDT and YYEEEE. This CDR3 is 15 amino acids long. Trimming at V came to 0 bases and at J to 5 bases, leaving 6 bases not matched to a gene. The CDR3 DNA follows: TGTGCCAGCAGCTTGGCGGCAGGGGGCCGGTATGGCTACACCTTC. Translation gives CASSLAAGGRYGYTF.

The rearrangement uses TRBV7-9 and TRBJ2-7; D is unclear. Germline values: CDR1 SEHNR, CDR2 FQNEAQ (reference sequence). The CDR3 spans 13 residues. Trimming took off 1 base at V and 4 bases at J, with 8 bases between the two ends. The CDR3 sequence: CASSLEPKYEQYF. CDR3 DNA sequence: TGTGCCAGCAGCTTAGAGCCCAAATACGAGCAGTACTTC.

This clone occurred once. The V call is TRBV28, the J call TRBJ2-7, with no clear D. Germline V gene data show CDR1 as MDHEN and CDR2 as SYDVKM. This CDR3 is built from 13 residues. Trimming left V 2 bases short and J 6 bases short, with 11 bases between. The CDR3, as DNA: TGTGCCAGCAGTTTAATACCCCTAGGCGAGCAGTACTTC. The encoded protein is CASSLIPLGEQYF.

This rearrangement joins TRBV5-1 to TRBJ1-1; 8 nucleotides align to TRBD1. CDR1 is SGHRS and CDR2 is YFSETQ in the germline V gene. After removal of 3 bases from V and 3 bases from J, the junction contained 7 bases not matched to a gene. The CDR3 loop spans 15 amino acids. The DNA for the CDR3 is TGCGCCAGCAGCTCACTGCAGGGGGCAGACACTGAAGCTTTCTTT. Translating it yields CASSSLQGADTEAFF.

This clone is a singleton in its sample. V gene TRBV6-5 combines with J gene TRBJ1-6; D is unresolved. Trimming took 0 bases from V and 8 from J, leaving 8 bases between them. The CDR3 length is 14 residues. Germline V lookup: CDR1 MNHEY, CDR2 SVGAGI. CDR3 region: CASSYSEAHSPLHF. The CDR3 DNA follows: TGTGCCAGCAGTTACTCCGAGGCCCATTCACCCCTCCACTTT.

The chain uses TRBV18 and TRBJ1-5; no clear D. Trimming cost V 3 bases and J 5 bases, with 14 bases left between them. CDR3 size: 15 residues. Germline CDR1 KGHSH, CDR2 LQKENI. For the CDR3, the DNA is TGTGCCAGCTCACCGCCAGGTTCGCCTTATCAGCCCCAGCATTTT. This encodes CASSPPGSPYQPQHF.

As concerns this clone: At one boundary the junction diverges from the germline segment, which might be a read error. This chain joins TRBV29-1 and TRBJ1-1; unclear D gene. The germline gives CDR1 SQVTM, CDR2 ANQGSEA. CDR3 length: 11 residues. The chain's CDR3 is CSAESLGVTFF. Here the CDR3 DNA reads TGCAGCGCTGAAAGTCTTGGGGTAACTTTCTTT. The full variable domain, rest sourced from reference TRBV29-1 and TRBJ1-1, is SAVISQKPSRDICQRGTSLTIQCQVDSQVTMMFWYRQQPGQSLTLIATANQGSEATYESGFVIDKFPISRPNLTFSTLTVSNMSPEDSSIYLCSAESLGVTFFGQGTRLTVV.

The V gene is TRBV6-5, the J gene TRBJ2-7, with 9 bases that match TRBD1. The CDR3 is made up of 15 amino acids. The junction had 11 bases not matched to a gene; V was cut back by 4 bases and J by 7 bases. Germline values: CDR1 MNHEY, CDR2 SVGAGI. For the CDR3, the DNA is TGTGCCAGCAGTTCCGTCTGGACAGGGGTGTATGAGCAGTACTTC. Translation: CASSSVWTGVYEQYF.

The V call is TRBV5-6, the J call TRBJ1-1; 9 bases agree with TRBD1. The germline gives CDR1 SGHDT, CDR2 YYEEEE. The junction had 10 bases not matched to a gene; V was cut back by 2 bases and J by 5 bases. The CDR3 sequence is 16 residues long. CDR3 amino acids: CASSLTPGQGRTEAFF. The CDR3 bases are TGTGCCAGCAGCTTAACCCCGGGACAGGGTAGAACTGAAGCTTTCTTT. Combining the CDR3 with reference TRBV5-6 and TRBJ1-1 gives the whole variable domain DAGVTQSPTHLIKTRGQQVTLRCSPKSGHDTVSWYQQALGQGPQFIFQYYEEEERQRGNFPDRFSGHQFPNYSSELNVNALLLGDSALYLCASSLTPGQGRTEAFFGQGTRLTVV.

The chain links TRBV25-1 to TRBJ2-2; the D gene is possibly TRBD1 (5 bases). The V gene lost 0 bases and the J gene lost 4 bases, with 12 bases spanning the gap. The germline V gene has CDR1 MGHDK and CDR2 SYGVNS. The CDR3 contains 16 residues. CDR3 amino acids: CASSEYRQGSTGELFF. CDR3 DNA sequence: TGTGCCAGCAGTGAATATAGGCAGGGAAGCACCGGGGAGCTGTTTTTT.

The chain carries TRBV5-1 and TRBJ2-5, with a tentative D call TRBD1 (6 bases). V was pared by 2 bases and J by 3 bases, with 14 bases between. Per the germline V gene, CDR1 is SGHRS and CDR2 is YFSETQ. CDR3 length: 15 residues. The CDR3 region is CASSLDYRVEETQYF. The CDR3 DNA follows: TGCGCCAGCAGCTTAGATTACAGGGTCGAAGAGACCCAGTACTTC.

The DNA for the CDR3 is TGTGCCAGCACCGACCTCAGGGGGGCTGGAAACACCATATATTTT. It translates to CASTDLRGAGNTIYF. The chain has TRBV6-5 and TRBJ1-3, with TRBD1 matching 7 bases. The CDR3 is made up of 15 amino acids. V was pared by 7 bases and J by 2 bases, with 8 bases of the junction left unmatched. Germline values: CDR1 MNHEY, CDR2 SVGAGI.

The chain links TRBV27 to TRBJ2-7; either TRBD1 or TRBD2 may supply D (5 bases each). Germline CDR1 is MNHEY and CDR2 is SMNVEV (reference sequence). This CDR3 spans 14 amino acids. V was shortened by 9 bases and J by 6 bases, with 21 bases between the two germline ends. CDR3 loop: CASSILGDRGEQYF. Written as DNA, the CDR3 is TGTGCCAGTAGCATCTTGGGGGACCGGGGCGAGCAGTACTTC.

The J gene is TRBJ1-2, the V gene TRBV14, with unresolved D. Per the germline V gene, CDR1 is SGHDN and CDR2 is FVKESK. CDR3 length equals 15 residues. V was trimmed by 2 bases and J by 0 bases, leaving 10 bases between them. CDR3 sequence (DNA): TGTGCCAGCAGCCAAATCCCAGCATCTAACTATGGCTACACCTTC. This encodes CASSQIPASNYGYTF.

The rearrangement uses TRBV5-5 and TRBJ1-4; the D is unclear. This CDR3 has 14 residues. Germline CDR1 SGHKS, CDR2 YYEKEE (reference sequence). The V end lost 6 bases, the J end lost 0 bases, and 9 bases lay between the germline ends. CDR3 region: CASNRAATNEKLFF. In nucleotides, the CDR3 is TGTGCCAGCAATAGGGCAGCAACTAATGAAAAACTGTTTTTT.

This clone was seen once. This rearrangement joins TRBV2 to TRBJ1-2, with D unresolved. V shed 2 bases and J shed 7 bases, with 11 bases lying between them. This CDR3 has 13 amino acids. The germline CDR1 and CDR2 sequences are SNHLY and FYNNEI. The chain's CDR3 is CASSEFRVSGYTF. CDR3 nucleotide sequence: TGTGCCAGCAGTGAATTCCGGGTTTCTGGCTACACCTTC.

The chain has TRBV13 and TRBJ1-2; 10 nucleotides agree with TRBD1. CDR3 length: 15 amino acids. Germline CDR1 PRHDT, CDR2 FYEKMQ (reference sequence). The junction had 5 bases not matched to a gene; V was cut back by 2 bases and J by 5 bases. The CDR3, as DNA: TGTGCCAGCAGCTTAATGGGACAGGGGAATTATGGCTACACCTTC. Translating gives CASSLMGQGNYGYTF.

V is TRBV4-3 and J is TRBJ2-3; D may be TRBD2 (6 bases). This CDR3 comprises 15 residues. Trimming pared 0 bases from V and 7 bases from J, leaving 14 bases between. Looked up from germline, CDR1 is LGHNA and CDR2 is YSLEER. The CDR3: CASSQDVEGLNTQYF. CDR3 in DNA: TGCGCCAGCAGCCAAGACGTGGAGGGGTTGAATACGCAGTATTTT.